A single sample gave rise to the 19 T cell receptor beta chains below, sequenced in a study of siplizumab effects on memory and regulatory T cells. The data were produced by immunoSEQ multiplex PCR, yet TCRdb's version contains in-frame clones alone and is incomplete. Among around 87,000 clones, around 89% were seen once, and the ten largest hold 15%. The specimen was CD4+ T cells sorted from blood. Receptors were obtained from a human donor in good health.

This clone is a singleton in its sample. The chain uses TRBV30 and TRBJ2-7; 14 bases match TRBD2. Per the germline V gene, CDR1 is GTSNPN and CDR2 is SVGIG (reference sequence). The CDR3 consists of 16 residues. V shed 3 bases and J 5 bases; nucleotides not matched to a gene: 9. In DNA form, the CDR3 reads TGTGCCTGGAGGGGACGGCCGGGACTAGCGGGAGACGAGCAGTACTTC. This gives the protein CAWRGRPGLAGDEQYF.

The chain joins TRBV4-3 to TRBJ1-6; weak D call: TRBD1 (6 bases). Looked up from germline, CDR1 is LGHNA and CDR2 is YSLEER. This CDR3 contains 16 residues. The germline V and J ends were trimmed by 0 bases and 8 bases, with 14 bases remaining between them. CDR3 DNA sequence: TGCGCCAGCAGCCAAGATCACAACAGGGTGGATTCACCCCTCCACTTT. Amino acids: CASSQDHNRVDSPLHF.

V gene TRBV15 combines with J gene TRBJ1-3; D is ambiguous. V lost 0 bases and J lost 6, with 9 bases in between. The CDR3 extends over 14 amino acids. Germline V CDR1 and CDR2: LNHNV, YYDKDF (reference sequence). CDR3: CATSRDRVANTIYF. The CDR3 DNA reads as TGTGCCACCAGCAGAGATAGGGTAGCAAACACCATATATTTT.

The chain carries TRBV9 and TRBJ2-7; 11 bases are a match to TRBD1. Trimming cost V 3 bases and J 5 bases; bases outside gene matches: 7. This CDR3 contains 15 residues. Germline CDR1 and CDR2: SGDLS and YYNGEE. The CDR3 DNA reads TGTGCCAGCAGCGCTCGGACAGGGGGCTTCGACGAGCAGTACTTC. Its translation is CASSARTGGFDEQYF.

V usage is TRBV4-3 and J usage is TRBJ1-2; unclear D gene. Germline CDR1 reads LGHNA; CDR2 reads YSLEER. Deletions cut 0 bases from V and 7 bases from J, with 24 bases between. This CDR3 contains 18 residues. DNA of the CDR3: TGCGCCAGCAGCCAAGATTCGGCCAGACCCGGTTATTACGGTGGCTACACCTTC. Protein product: CASSQDSARPGYYGGYTF.

DNA for the CDR3: TGTGCCAGCAGCCCACTAGCGGGAGCGAATGAGCAGTTCTTC. Translating it yields CASSPLAGANEQFF. V is TRBV28 and J is TRBJ2-1, with TRBD2 matching over 11 bases. Germline CDR1 and CDR2: MDHEN and SYDVKM. V shed 6 bases, J shed 7 bases, and the junction held 5 bases outside the gene matches. CDR3 length: 14 residues.

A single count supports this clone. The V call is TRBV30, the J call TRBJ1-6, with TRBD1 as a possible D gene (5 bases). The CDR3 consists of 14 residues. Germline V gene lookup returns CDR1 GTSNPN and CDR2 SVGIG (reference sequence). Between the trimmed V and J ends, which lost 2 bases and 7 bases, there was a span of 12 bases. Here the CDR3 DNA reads TGTGCCTGGAGTCACGGACAAAGGAATTCACCCCTCCACTTT. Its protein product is CAWSHGQRNSPLHF.

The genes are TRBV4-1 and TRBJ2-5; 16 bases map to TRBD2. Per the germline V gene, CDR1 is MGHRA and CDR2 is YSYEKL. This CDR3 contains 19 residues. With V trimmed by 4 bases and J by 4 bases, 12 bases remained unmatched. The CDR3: CASSPKPGLAGGPGETQYF. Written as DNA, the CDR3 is TGCGCCAGCAGCCCAAAACCGGGACTAGCGGGAGGGCCGGGAGAGACCCAGTACTTC.

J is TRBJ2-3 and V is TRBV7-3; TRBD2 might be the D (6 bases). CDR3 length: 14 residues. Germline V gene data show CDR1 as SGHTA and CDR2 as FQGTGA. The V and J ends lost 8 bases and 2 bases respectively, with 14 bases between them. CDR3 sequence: CASSAGLLTDTQYF. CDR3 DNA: TGTGCCAGCTCCGCGGGACTCCTCACAGATACGCAGTATTTT.

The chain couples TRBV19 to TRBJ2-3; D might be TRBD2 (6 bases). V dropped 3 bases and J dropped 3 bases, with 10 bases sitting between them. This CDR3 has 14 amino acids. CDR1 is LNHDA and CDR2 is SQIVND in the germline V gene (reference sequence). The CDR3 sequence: CASSIGTETDTQYF. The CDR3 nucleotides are TGTGCCAGTAGTATCGGGACTGAGACAGATACGCAGTATTTT.

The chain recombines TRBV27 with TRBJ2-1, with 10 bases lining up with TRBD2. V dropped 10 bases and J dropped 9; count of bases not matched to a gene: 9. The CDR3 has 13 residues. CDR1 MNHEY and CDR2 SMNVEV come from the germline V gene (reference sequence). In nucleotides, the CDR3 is TGTGCCATTCGCCCTAGCGGGAGTAGTGAGCAGTTCTTC. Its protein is CAIRPSGSSEQFF.

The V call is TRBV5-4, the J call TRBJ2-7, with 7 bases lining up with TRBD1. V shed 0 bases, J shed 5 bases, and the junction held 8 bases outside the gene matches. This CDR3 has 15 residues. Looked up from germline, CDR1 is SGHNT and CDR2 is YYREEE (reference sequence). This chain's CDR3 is CASSLDLAGGNEQYF. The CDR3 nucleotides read TGTGCCAGCAGCTTGGACCTAGCAGGGGGTAACGAGCAGTACTTC.

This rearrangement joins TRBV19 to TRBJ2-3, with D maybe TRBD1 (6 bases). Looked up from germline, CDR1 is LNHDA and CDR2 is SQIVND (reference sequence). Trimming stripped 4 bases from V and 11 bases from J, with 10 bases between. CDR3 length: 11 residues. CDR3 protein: CASSTGVGQYF. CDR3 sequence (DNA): TGTGCCAGTAGTACAGGGGTTGGGCAGTATTTT. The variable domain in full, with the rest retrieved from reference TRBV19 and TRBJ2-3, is DGGITQSPKYLFRKEGQNVTLSCEQNLNHDAMYWYRQDPGQGLRLIYYSQIVNDFQKGDIAEGYSVSREKKESFPLTVTSAQKNPTAFYLCASSTGVGQYFGPGTRLTVL.

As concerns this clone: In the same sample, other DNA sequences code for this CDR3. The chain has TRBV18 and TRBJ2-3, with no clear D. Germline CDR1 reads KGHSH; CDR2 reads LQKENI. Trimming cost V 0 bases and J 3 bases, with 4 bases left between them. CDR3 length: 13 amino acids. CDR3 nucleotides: TGTGCCAGCTCACCACCGTCGACAGATACGCAGTATTTT. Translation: CASSPPSTDTQYF.

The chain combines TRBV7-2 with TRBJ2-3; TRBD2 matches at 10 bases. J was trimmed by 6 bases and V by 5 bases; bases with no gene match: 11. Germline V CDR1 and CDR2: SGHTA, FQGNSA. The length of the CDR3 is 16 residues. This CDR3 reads CASSTQGAGGPDTQYF. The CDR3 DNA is TGTGCCAGCAGCACCCAGGGAGCGGGAGGGCCTGATACGCAGTATTTT.

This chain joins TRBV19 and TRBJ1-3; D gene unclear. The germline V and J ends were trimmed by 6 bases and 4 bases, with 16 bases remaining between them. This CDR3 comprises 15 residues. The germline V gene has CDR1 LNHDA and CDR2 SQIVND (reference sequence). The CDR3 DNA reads TGTGCCAGTAGCCCTAGTACGGGGTGGGGAAACACCATATATTTT. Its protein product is CASSPSTGWGNTIYF.

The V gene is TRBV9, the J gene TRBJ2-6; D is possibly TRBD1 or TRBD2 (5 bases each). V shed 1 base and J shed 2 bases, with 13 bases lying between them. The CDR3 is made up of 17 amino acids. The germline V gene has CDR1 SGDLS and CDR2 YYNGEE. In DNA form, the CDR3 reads TGTGCCAGCAGCGTAACCCCAGGGACGGCTGGGGCCAACGTCCTGACTTTC. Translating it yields CASSVTPGTAGANVLTF.

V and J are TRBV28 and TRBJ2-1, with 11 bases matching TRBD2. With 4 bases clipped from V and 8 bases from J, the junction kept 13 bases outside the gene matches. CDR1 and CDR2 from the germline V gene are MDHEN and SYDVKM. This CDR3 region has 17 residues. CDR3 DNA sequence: TGTGCCAGCAGTTCCCCCTCTAGCGGGAGGACGGTCGATGAGCAGTTCTTC. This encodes CASSSPSSGRTVDEQFF.

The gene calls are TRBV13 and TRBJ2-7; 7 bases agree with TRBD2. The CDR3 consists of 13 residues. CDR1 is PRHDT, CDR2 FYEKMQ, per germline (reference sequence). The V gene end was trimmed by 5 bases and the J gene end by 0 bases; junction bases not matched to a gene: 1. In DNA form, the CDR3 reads TGTGCCAGCAGCGGGAGGGACTCCTACGAGCAGTACTTC. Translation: CASSGRDSYEQYF. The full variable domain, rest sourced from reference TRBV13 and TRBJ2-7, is AAGVIQSPRHLIKEKRETATLKCYPIPRHDTVYWYQQGPGQDPQFLISFYEKMQSDKGSIPDRFSAQQFSDYHSELNMSSLELGDSALYFCASSGRDSYEQYFGPGTRLTVT.